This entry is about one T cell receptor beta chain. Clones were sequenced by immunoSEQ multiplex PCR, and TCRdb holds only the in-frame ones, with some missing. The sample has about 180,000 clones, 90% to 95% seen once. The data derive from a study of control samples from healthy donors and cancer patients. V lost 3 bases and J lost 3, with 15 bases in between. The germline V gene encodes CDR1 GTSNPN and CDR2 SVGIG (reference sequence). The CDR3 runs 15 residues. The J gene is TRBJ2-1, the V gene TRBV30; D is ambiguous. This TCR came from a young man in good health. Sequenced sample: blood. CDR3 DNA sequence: TGTGCCTGGAGCCACCGCCCTTGGGGCTACAATGAGCAGTTCTTC. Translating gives CAWSHRPWGYNEQFF.